This paragraph reports one T cell receptor (beta chain). Data came from immunoSEQ multiplex PCR; TCRdb stores just in-frame clones and leaves some out. The table records about 270,000 clones, 75% to 95% of them present only once. The data originate from a study of blood T cell repertoires in COVID-19. Study as a whole: Acute and convalescent COVID-19 samples came from the United States, Italy and Spain.

The germline gives CDR1 SGHNT, CDR2 YENEEA. J gave up 4 bases and V 4 bases, and 5 bases lay outside the gene matches. This CDR3 is built from 15 residues. In terms of age and location, participants ranged from roughly 18 to 100 years and lived in under 30 US areas. The clonotype was recovered from a man aged 40-49 years who had been exposed to COVID-19. This chain joins TRBV11-3 and TRBJ2-1, with 9 bases that match TRBD2. The sample comprised PBMCs or T cells enriched from blood (not recorded which). For the CDR3, the DNA is TGTGCCAGCAGCTCGACTAGCGGAGATTACAATGAGCAGTTCTTC. Its protein product is CASSSTSGDYNEQFF.